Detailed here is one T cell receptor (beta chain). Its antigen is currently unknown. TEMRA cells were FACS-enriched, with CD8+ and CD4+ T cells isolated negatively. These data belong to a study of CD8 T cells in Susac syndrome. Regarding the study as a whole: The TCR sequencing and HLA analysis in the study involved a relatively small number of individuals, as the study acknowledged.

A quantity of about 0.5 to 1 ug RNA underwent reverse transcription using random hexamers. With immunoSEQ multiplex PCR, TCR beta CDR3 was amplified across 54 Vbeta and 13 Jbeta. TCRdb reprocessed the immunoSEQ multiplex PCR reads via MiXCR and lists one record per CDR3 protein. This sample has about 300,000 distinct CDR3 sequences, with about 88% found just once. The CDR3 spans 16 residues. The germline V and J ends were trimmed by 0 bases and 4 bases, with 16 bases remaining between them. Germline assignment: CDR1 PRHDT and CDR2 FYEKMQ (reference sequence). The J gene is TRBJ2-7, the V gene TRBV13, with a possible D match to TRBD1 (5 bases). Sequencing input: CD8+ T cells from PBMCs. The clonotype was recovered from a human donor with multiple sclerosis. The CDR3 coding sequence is TGTGCCAGCAGCTTAGGTATGGGGCAGGGATTTTACGAGCAGTACTTC. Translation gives CASSLGMGQGFYEQYF.